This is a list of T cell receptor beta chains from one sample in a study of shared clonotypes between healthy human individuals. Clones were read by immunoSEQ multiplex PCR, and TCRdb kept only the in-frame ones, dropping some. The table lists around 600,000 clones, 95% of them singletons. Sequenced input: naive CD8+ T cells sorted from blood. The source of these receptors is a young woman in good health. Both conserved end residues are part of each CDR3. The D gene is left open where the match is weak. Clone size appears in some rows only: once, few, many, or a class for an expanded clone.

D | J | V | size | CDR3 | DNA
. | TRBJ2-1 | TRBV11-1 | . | CASSLSPTNEQFF | TGTGCCAGCAGCTTATCCCCCACAAATGAGCAGTTCTTC
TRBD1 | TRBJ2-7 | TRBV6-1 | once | CASSEGRTGGYEQYF | TGTGCCAGCAGCGAAGGGCGGACAGGGGGCTACGAGCAGTACTTC
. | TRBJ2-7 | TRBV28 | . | CASSPVRNYLGEQYF | TGTGCCAGCAGCCCCGTCCGGAATTACTTGGGGGAGCAGTACTTC
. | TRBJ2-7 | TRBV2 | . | CASSGVLSTYEQYF | TGTGCCAGCAGTGGTGTTCTCAGCACCTACGAGCAGTACTTC
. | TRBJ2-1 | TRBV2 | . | CASSDVRSSYNEQFF | TGTGCCAGCAGTGATGTCCGTAGCTCCTACAATGAGCAGTTCTTC
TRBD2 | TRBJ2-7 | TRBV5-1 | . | CASSLGPDGRTSYEQYF | TGCGCCAGCAGCCTCGGCCCGGACGGGCGGACTAGCTACGAGCAGTACTTC
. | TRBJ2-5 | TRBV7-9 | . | CASSASPETQYF | TGTGCCAGCAGCGCCTCACCGGAGACCCAGTACTTC
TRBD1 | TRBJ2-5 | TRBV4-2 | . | CASSQDGTGPETQYF | TGTGCCAGCAGCCAAGATGGGACAGGCCCCGAGACCCAGTACTTC
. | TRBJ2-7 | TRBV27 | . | CASSWGTGDYEQYF | TGTGCCAGCAGTTGGGGGACTGGGGACTACGAGCAGTACTTC
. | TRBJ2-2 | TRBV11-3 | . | CASSSLSGPANTGELFF | TGTGCCAGCAGCTCCCTAAGCGGGCCCGCGAACACCGGGGAGCTGTTTTTT
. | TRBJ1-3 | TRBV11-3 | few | CASSSGNTIYF | TGTGCCAGCAGCTCAGGAAACACCATATATTTT
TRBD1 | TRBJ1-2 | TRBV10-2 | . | CASSDQGASYGYTF | TGCGCCAGCAGTGATCAGGGGGCAAGCTATGGCTACACCTTC
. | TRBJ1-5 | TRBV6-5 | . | CASRPDSNQPQHF | TGTGCCAGCAGACCCGATAGCAATCAGCCCCAGCATTTT
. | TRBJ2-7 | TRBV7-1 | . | CASSPNRGEEQYF | TGTGCCAGCAGCCCCAACCGAGGGGAGGAGCAGTACTTC
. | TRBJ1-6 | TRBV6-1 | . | CASSEFYDYNSPLHF | TGTGCCAGCAGTGAATTCTACGACTATAATTCACCCCTCCACTTT
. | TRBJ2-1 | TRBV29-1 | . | CSVEVTGRAGYNEQFF | TGCAGCGTAGAGGTAACGGGAAGGGCCGGTTACAATGAGCAGTTCTTC
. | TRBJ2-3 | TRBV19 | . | CASSRSGASTDTQYF | TGTGCCAGTAGCAGGTCCGGTGCTAGCACAGATACGCAGTATTTT
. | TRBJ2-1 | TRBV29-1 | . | CSAYSGMNEQFF | TGCAGCGCTTACTCGGGGATGAATGAGCAGTTCTTC
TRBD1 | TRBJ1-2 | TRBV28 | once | CASSGSGQGNYGYTF | TGTGCCAGCAGTGGGTCGGGACAGGGGAACTATGGCTACACCTTC
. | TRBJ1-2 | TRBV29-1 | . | CSVDLNRGPPYGYTF | TGCAGCGTGGACTTAAATAGGGGCCCGCCTTATGGCTACACCTTC
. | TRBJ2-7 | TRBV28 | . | CASSPIRRGEQYF | TGTGCCAGCAGTCCAATCCGCAGGGGCGAGCAGTACTTC
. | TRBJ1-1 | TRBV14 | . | CASSQVSGYTEAFF | TGTGCCAGCAGCCAAGTATCCGGGTACACTGAAGCTTTCTTT
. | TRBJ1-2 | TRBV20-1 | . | CSARVDGYTF | TGCAGTGCTAGAGTAGATGGCTACACCTTC